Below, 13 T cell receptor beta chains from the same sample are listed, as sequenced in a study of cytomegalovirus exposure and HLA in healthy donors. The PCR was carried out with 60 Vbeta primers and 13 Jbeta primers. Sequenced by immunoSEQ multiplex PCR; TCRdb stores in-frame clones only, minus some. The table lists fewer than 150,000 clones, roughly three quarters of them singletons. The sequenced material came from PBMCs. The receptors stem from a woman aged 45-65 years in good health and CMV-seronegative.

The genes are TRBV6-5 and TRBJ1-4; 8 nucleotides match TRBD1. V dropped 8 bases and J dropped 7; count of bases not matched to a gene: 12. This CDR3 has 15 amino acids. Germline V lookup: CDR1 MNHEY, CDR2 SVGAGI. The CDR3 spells CASGPNTGGAEKLFF. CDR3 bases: TGTGCCAGCGGCCCAAATACAGGGGGAGCTGAAAAACTGTTTTTT.

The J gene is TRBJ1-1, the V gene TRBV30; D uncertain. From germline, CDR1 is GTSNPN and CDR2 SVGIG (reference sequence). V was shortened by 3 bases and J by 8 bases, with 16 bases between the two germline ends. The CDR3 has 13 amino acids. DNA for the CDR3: TGTGCCTGGAGAGAGGGCGTAGTTAGAGAAGCTTTCTTT. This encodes CAWREGVVREAFF.

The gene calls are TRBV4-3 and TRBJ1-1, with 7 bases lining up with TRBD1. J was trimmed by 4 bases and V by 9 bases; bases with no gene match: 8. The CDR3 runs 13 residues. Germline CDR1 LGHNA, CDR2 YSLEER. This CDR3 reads CASGPQGGTEAFF. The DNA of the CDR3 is TGCGCCAGTGGACCTCAGGGGGGCACTGAAGCTTTCTTT.

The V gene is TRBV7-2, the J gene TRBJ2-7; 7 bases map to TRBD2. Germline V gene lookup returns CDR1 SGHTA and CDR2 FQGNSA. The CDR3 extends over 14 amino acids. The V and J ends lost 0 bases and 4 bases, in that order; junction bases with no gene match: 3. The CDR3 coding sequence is TGTGCCAGCAGCTTAGCGTTCGGGGGGTACGAGCAGTACTTC. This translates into CASSLAFGGYEQYF. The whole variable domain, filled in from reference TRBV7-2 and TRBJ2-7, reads GAGVSQSPSNKVTEKGKDVELRCDPISGHTALYWYRQSLGQGLEFLIYFQGNSAPDKSGLPSDRFSAERTGGSVSTLTIQRTQQEDSAVYLCASSLAFGGYEQYFGPGTRLTVT.

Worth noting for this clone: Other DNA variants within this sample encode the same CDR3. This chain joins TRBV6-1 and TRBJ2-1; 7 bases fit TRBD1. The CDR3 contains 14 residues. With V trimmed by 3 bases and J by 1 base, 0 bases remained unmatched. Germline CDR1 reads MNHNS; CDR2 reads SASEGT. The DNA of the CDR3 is TGTGCCAGCAGTGAGACAGGGTCCTACAATGAGCAGTTCTTC. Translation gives CASSETGSYNEQFF.

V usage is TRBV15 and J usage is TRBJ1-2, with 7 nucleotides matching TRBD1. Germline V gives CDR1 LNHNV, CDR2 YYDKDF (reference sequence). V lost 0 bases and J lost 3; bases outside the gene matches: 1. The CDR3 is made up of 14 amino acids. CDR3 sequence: CATSRDQGDYGYTF. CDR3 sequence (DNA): TGTGCCACCAGCAGAGATCAGGGGGACTATGGCTACACCTTC.

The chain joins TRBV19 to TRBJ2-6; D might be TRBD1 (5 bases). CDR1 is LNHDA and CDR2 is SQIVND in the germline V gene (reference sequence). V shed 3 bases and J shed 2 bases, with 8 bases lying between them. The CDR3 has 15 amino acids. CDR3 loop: CASSMAGTGANVLTF. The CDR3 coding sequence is TGTGCCAGTAGTATGGCAGGGACTGGGGCCAACGTCCTGACTTTC.

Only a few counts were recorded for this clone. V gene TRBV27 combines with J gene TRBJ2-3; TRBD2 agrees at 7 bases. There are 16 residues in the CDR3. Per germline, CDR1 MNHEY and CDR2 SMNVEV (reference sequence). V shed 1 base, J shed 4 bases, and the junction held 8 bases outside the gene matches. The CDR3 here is CASSLLGGGRADTQYF. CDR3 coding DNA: TGTGCCAGCAGTTTATTGGGCGGGGGTCGGGCAGATACGCAGTATTTT.

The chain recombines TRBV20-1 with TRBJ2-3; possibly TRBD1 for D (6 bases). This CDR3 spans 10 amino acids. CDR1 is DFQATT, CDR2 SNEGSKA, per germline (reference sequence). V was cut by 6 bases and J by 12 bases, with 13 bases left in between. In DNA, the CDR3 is TGCAGTGCGAGGGGGTACGGCCAGTATTTT. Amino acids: CSARGYGQYF.

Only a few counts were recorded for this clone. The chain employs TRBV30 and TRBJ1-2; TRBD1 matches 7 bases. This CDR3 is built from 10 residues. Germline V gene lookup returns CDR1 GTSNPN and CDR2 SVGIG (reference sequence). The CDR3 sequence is CASNRGGYTF. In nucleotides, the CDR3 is TGTGCTTCAAACAGGGGTGGCTACACCTTC.

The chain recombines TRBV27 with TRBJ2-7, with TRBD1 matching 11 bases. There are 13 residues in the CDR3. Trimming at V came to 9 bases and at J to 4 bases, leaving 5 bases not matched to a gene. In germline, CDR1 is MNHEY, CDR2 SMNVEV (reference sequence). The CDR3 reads CASAGTGGYEQYF. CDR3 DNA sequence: TGTGCCAGTGCCGGGACAGGGGGTTACGAGCAGTACTTC.

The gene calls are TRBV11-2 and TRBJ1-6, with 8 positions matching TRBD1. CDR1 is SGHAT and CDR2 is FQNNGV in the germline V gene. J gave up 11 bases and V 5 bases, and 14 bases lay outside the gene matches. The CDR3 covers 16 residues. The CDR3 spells CASSLNLQGAETPLHF. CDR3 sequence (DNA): TGTGCCAGCAGCCTCAACCTGCAGGGGGCAGAGACACCCCTCCACTTT.

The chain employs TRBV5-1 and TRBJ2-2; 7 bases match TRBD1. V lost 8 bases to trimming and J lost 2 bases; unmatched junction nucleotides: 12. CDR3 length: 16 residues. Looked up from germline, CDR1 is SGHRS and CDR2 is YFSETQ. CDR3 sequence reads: CASSPLGTANTGELFF. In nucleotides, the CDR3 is TGCGCCAGTAGTCCTCTTGGGACAGCTAACACCGGGGAGCTGTTTTTT.